A selection of T cell receptor beta chains follows, all from one sample in a study of Ad26.COV2.S vaccination and SARS-CoV-2 variants. Data came from immunoSEQ multiplex PCR; TCRdb stores just in-frame clones and leaves some out. Altogether about 680,000 clones are present, roughly nine tenths being singletons, with the ten largest covering roughly 1.5%. The sequencing here drew on peripheral blood, taken in a trial of Ad26.COV2.S vaccine versus placebo. These receptors originate from a person aged 18-60 years who received the Ad26.COV2.S COVID-19 vaccine or a placebo. Each CDR3 is given with its conserved first and last residue. The D gene is left open where the match is weak. Rows may omit the clone size; those that give it use once, few, many or a size class.

>TRBD1|-|TRBV6-2/TRBV6-3|TRBJ2-3
CASSRPGTGSYTQYF
TGTGCCAGCAGTCGACCCGGGACAGGGTCATATACGCAGTATTTT
>-|-|TRBV5-4|TRBJ2-7
CASSQNGRGHEQYF
TGTGCCAGCAGCCAGAACGGACGAGGGCACGAGCAGTACTTC
>-|-|TRBV29-1|TRBJ1-1
CSVPMNTEAFF
TGCAGCGTTCCTATGAACACTGAAGCTTTCTTT
>-|-|TRBV24-1|TRBJ2-3
CAIALGDTQYF
TGTGCCATCGCATTAGGAGATACGCAGTATTTT
>TRBD1|-|TRBV5-1|TRBJ2-3
CASSPGQPTDTQYF
TGCGCCAGCAGCCCGGGACAGCCTACAGATACGCAGTATTTT
>-|-|TRBV6-5|TRBJ1-2
CASSYSGILNYGYTF
TGTGCCAGCAGTTACTCGGGAATACTTAACTATGGCTACACCTTC
>TRBD1|-|TRBV24-1|TRBJ2-4
CATSDPGQGTGIQYF
TGTGCCACCAGTGATCCAGGACAGGGGACGGGCATTCAGTACTTC
>-|many|TRBV7-9|TRBJ2-1
CASSLESREQFF
TGTGCCAGCAGCTTAGAGAGCCGCGAGCAGTTCTTC
>-|-|TRBV25-1|TRBJ1-4
CASSGGGNAFVEKLFF
TGTGCCAGCAGTGGTGGTGGGAACGCTTTCGTTGAAAAACTGTTTTTT
>TRBD1|-|TRBV13|TRBJ2-7
CASSYPGQTPEQYF
TGTGCCAGCAGTTATCCGGGACAGACGCCCGAGCAGTACTTC
>TRBD1|-|TRBV6-4|TRBJ2-3
CASRSRQGPSGTDTQYF
TGTGCCAGCAGATCTCGACAGGGGCCCTCTGGCACAGATACGCAGTATTTT
>TRBD2|-|TRBV10-3|TRBJ2-2
CAKGLAGVGNTGELFF
TGTGCCAAGGGACTAGCGGGAGTCGGAAACACCGGGGAGCTGTTTTTT
>-|-|TRBV29-1|TRBJ2-2
CSVGGTANTGELFF
TGCAGCGTGGGAGGGACAGCGAACACCGGGGAGCTGTTTTTT
>TRBD1|-|TRBV5-4|TRBJ2-3
CASSLMGQGRDTQYF
TGTGCCAGCAGCTTGATGGGACAGGGGCGGGATACGCAGTATTTT
>-|-|TRBV30|TRBJ2-5
CAWSVLAQETQYF
TGTGCCTGGAGTGTCCTCGCCCAAGAGACCCAGTACTTC
>-|-|TRBV6-6|TRBJ1-5
CASSPRREPQHF
TGTGCCAGCAGTCCGAGGAGGGAGCCCCAGCATTTT
>-|-|TRBV13|TRBJ2-2
CASSSSGLNTGELFF
TGTGCCAGCAGCTCGAGCGGACTGAACACCGGGGAGCTGTTTTTT
>-|-|TRBV7-9|TRBJ1-2
CASSPVGTTNYGYTF
TGTGCCAGCAGCCCCGTCGGGACAACGAACTATGGCTACACCTTC
>-|-|TRBV24-1|TRBJ2-1
CATSGPRSSSYNEQFF
TGTGCCACCAGTGGTCCCAGGAGTTCCTCCTACAATGAGCAGTTCTTC
>-|-|TRBV29-1|TRBJ2-1
CSVEDRRGLNEQFF
TGCAGCGTTGAAGATCGGAGGGGGCTCAATGAGCAGTTCTTC
>TRBD2|-|TRBV3-1/TRBV3-2|TRBJ2-1
CASSPTSDSYNEQFF
TGTGCCAGCAGCCCTACTAGCGACTCCTACAATGAGCAGTTCTTC
>TRBD2|-|TRBV5-1|TRBJ2-3
CASSRLAGQTDTQYF
TGCGCCAGCAGCAGACTAGCGGGCCAGACAGATACGCAGTATTTT
>TRBD1|-|TRBV27|TRBJ1-2
CASSSSDRVDGYTF
TGTGCCAGCAGTTCCTCGGACAGGGTAGATGGCTACACCTTC
>TRBD1|-|TRBV19|TRBJ2-7
CASKKDRVSYEQYF
TGTGCCAGTAAGAAGGACAGGGTCTCCTACGAGCAGTACTTC
>TRBD1|-|TRBV2|TRBJ1-5
CASSDPHGTASNQPQHF
TGTGCCAGCAGTGATCCCCATGGGACAGCTAGCAATCAGCCCCAGCATTTT
>-|-|TRBV4-2|TRBJ2-2
CASSQGKNGELFF
TGTGCCAGCAGCCAAGGGAAGAACGGGGAGCTGTTTTTT
>-|few|TRBV2|TRBJ2-7
CASSESWSTPQYF
TGTGCCAGCAGTGAAAGTTGGAGCACCCCGCAGTACTTC
>-|-|TRBV7-2|TRBJ1-2
CASSLEALQGRYGYTF
TGTGCCAGCAGCTTAGAGGCCTTGCAGGGGCGCTATGGCTACACCTTC
>-|-|TRBV7-2|TRBJ2-1
CASSPRGGMNEQFF
TGTGCCAGCAGCCCGAGGGGCGGGATGAATGAGCAGTTCTTC
>-|-|TRBV27|TRBJ1-5
CASSLSGQGSNQPQHF
TGTGCCAGCAGTTTATCCGGGCAGGGCAGCAATCAGCCCCAGCATTTT
>-|-|TRBV15|TRBJ2-7
CATSRDLGYEQYF
TGTGCCACCAGCAGAGATCTTGGCTACGAGCAGTACTTC
>-|-|TRBV11-2|TRBJ1-5
CASSSLGQPQHF
TGTGCCAGCAGCAGCCTTGGCCAGCCCCAGCATTTT
>-|-|TRBV6-5|TRBJ2-1
CASSRGLYNEQFF
TGTGCCAGCAGTCGCGGACTCTACAATGAGCAGTTCTTC
>TRBD1|-|TRBV27|TRBJ2-7
CASSPDRGYEQYF
TGTGCCAGCAGCCCCGACAGGGGCTACGAGCAGTACTTC
>-|-|TRBV29-1|TRBJ2-5
CSVPGVIETQYF
TGCAGCGTTCCAGGGGTGATAGAGACCCAGTACTTC
>-|-|TRBV7-6|TRBJ1-2
CASSFGEGANYGYTF
TGTGCCAGCAGCTTTGGGGAGGGAGCTAACTATGGCTACACCTTC